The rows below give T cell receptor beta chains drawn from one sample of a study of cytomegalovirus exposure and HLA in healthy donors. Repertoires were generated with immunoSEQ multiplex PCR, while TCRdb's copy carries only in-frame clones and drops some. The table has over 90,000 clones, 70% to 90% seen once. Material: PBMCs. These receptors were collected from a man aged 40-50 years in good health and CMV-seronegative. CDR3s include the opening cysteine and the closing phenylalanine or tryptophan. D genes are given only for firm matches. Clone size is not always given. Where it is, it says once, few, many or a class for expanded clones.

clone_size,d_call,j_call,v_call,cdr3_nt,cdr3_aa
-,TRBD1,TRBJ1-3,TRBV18,TGTGCCAGCTCACCTATGGACAGGGGCACCATATATTTT,CASSPMDRGTIYF
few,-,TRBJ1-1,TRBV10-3,TGTGCCATCAGTGAAAGACGGGGGGGGCTGGTGAACACTGAAGCTTTCTTT,CAISERRGGLVNTEAFF
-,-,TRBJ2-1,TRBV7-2,TGTGCCAGCAGCTTAGTCTTTTCAGGGAATGAGCAGTTCTTC,CASSLVFSGNEQFF
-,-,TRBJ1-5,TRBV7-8,TGTGCCAGCAGCTTAGGGGCAGGGGGCAATCAGCCCCAGCATTTT,CASSLGAGGNQPQHF
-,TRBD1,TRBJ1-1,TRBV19,TGTGCCAGTAGTGCAACCGGGACAGGGGGCAACACTGAAGCTTTCTTT,CASSATGTGGNTEAFF
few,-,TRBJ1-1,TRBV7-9,TGTGCCAGCCGGGGGGCGGACACTGAAGCTTTCTTT,CASRGADTEAFF
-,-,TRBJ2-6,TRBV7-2,TGTGCCAGCAGCTTCTTAGCTGGTGGGGCCAACGTCCTGACTTTC,CASSFLAGGANVLTF
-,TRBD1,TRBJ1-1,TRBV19,TGTGCCAGTAGTCCCCTGGGGGACAGGAACACTGAAGCTTTCTTT,CASSPLGDRNTEAFF
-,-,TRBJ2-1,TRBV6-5,TGTGCCAGCAGCCTCGCACCCTATTATGAGCAGTTCTTC,CASSLAPYYEQFF
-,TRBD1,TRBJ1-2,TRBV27,TGTGCCAGCAGTCCCGATTGGGCAGGGGGCGACTATGGCTACACCTTC,CASSPDWAGGDYGYTF
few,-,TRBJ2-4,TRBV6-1,TGTGCCAGCACATTCGGTCCCGAGAACATTCAGTACTTC,CASTFGPENIQYF
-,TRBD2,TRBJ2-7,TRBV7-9,TGTGCCAGCAGCTCCGCGGGAGGTTTCTCCTACGAGCAGTACTTC,CASSSAGGFSYEQYF
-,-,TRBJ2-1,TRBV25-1,TGTGCCAGCAGTGAGCCACTCGGAGCCTACAATGAGCAGTTCTTC,CASSEPLGAYNEQFF
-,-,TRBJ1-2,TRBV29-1,TGCAGCGTTGAAACGGGCGGGAACTATGGCTACACCTTC,CSVETGGNYGYTF
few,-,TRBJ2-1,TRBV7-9,TGTGCCAGCAGCCTCTCTCAAACAGAGCAGTTCTTC,CASSLSQTEQFF
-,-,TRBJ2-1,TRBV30,TGTGCCTGGAAATCGGGTAATCATGAGCAGTTCTTC,CAWKSGNHEQFF
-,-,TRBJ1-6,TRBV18,TGTGCCAGCTCACCCCGGGACATCCAATCACCCCTCCACTTT,CASSPRDIQSPLHF
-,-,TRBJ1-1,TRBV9,TGTGCCAGCACCCGGGGGGTGAACACTGAAGCTTTCTTT,CASTRGVNTEAFF
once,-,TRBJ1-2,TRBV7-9,TGTGCCAGCAGCTCCCGGGGGGGTGGAAATGGCTACACCTTC,CASSSRGGGNGYTF
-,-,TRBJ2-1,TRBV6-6,TGTGCCAGCACCCACGGGTCGGGGGGCCGTGGGGTGCAGTTCTTC,CASTHGSGGRGVQFF
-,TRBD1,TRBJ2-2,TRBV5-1,TGCGCCAGCAGCCGGACAGGTTCGTCGAACACCGGGGAGCTGTTTTTT,CASSRTGSSNTGELFF
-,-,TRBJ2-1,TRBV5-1,TGCGCCAGCCGACCCGAGGGGGGGCCGGGTGAGCAGTTCTTC,CASRPEGGPGEQFF
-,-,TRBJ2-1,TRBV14,TGTGCCTCCCCCCCCAGGGGGGACTCCTACAATGAGCAGTTCTTC,CASPPRGDSYNEQFF
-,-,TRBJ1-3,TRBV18,TGTGCCAGCTCACCATCTGGGAGTCAAAACACCATATATTTT,CASSPSGSQNTIYF
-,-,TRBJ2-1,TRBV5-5,TGTGCCAGCAGCTGGGTTAGCGTCGACAATGAGCAGTTCTTC,CASSWVSVDNEQFF
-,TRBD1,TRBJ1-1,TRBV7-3,TGTGCCAGCAGTCACGGACAGGGCGGCACTGAAGCTTTCTTT,CASSHGQGGTEAFF
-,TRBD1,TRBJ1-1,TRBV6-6,TGTGCCAGCAGCCGAGACAGGGGCCCCGCTTTCTTT,CASSRDRGPAFF
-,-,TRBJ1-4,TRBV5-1,TGCGCCAGCCGGGAGGAGACTGAAAAACTGTTTTTT,CASREETEKLFF
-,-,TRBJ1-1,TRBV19,TGTGCCAGTAGTAACGGGGAGACTGAAGCTTTCTTT,CASSNGETEAFF
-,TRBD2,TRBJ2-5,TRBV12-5,TGTGCTAGTGGTCCCCGGGGAGGGGAGACCCAGTACTTC,CASGPRGGETQYF
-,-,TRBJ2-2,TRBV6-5,TGTGCCAGCAGTTACCCTCCAGGGGTCAACACCGGGGAGCTGTTTTTT,CASSYPPGVNTGELFF
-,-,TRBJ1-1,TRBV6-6,TGTGCCAGCAGTTACGGGCAGAAGAACACTGAAGCTTTCTTT,CASSYGQKNTEAFF
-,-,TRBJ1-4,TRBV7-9,TGTTCCAGCAGCCTAGGACAGACAATTAATGAAAAACTGTTTTTT,CSSSLGQTINEKLFF
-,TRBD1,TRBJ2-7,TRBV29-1,TGCAGCGTTGTGATCCCCGGGACAGATGTCTACGAGCAGTACTTC,CSVVIPGTDVYEQYF
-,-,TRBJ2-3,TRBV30,TGTGCCTGGAGTGCACCGGGTCCGTATTTT,CAWSAPGPYF
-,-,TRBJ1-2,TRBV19,TGTGCCACCCTCGAGGGAGGGGGAGGATATGGCTACACCTTC,CATLEGGGGYGYTF
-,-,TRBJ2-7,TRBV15,TGTGCCACCAGCAGAAAGAGACCTACAGCTGCCCTCTATGAGCAGTACTTC,CATSRKRPTAALYEQYF
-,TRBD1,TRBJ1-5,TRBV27,TGTGCCAGCAGTTTAGGGACAGGGTATAGCAATCAGCCCCAGCATTTT,CASSLGTGYSNQPQHF